This T cell receptor beta chain was recovered during a study of cytomegalovirus exposure and HLA in healthy donors. The PCR was carried out with 60 Vbeta primers and 13 Jbeta primers. The method was immunoSEQ multiplex PCR; TCRdb's version includes in-frame clones alone and lacks a portion of them. The sample lists 100,000 to 150,000 clones; over 70% were seen once. Per germline, CDR1 SGHTA and CDR2 FQGTGA. This CDR3 contains 17 residues. Germline trimming cut 0 bases from V and 1 base from J; bases unmatched to any gene: 9. The rearrangement links TRBV7-3 to TRBJ2-7, with 7 bases that match TRBD2. The sample comprised PBMCs. This receptor was taken from a female donor in good health and CMV-seronegative. The CDR3 sequence: CASSLTSRGGLSYEQYF. The CDR3 nucleotides read TGTGCCAGCAGCTTAACGTCCCGCGGGGGTCTTTCCTACGAGCAGTACTTC.